The text below deals with one T cell receptor beta chain. These data come from a study of blood T cell repertoires in COVID-19. Study overall: COVID-19 samples collected from the United States, Italy and Spain covered acute and convalescent phases. From T cells, B-cell-depleted T cells, or PBMCs came the material, which was cDNA or gDNA.

Per the study methods: Nucleated cell counts were estimated from reference gene primer amplification. TCRdb's copy holds only in-frame clones and misses some; the assay was immunoSEQ multiplex PCR. V and J calls and clone size are copied from that table; D and trimming were computed from the DNA. The sample records roughly 170,000 clones, 80% to 90% being singletons. Germline trimming cut 3 bases from V and 6 bases from J; bases unmatched to any gene: 16. The CDR3 sequence is 18 residues long. Germline assignment: CDR1 LGHNT and CDR2 FRNRAP. Sequencing used peripheral blood. This TCR derives from a man in his 70s with active or convalescent COVID-19. This chain joins TRBV12-5 and TRBJ1-1, with TRBD1 identical over 10 bases. This CDR3 reads CASGFHLGQGFWGAEAFF. Here the CDR3 DNA reads TGTGCTAGTGGTTTCCATTTGGGACAGGGGTTCTGGGGTGCTGAAGCTTTCTTT.